The 17 T cell receptor beta chains below come from one sample, sequenced in a study of blood T cell repertoires in COVID-19 (dated by TCRdb to 2019 to 2021). Preparation of the library involved the immunoSEQ multiplex PCR assay. TCRdb stores this immuneACCESS table with in-frame sequences only. Part of the clones is absent; in the studies checked, under half of the shortfall reflects unresolved V genes, and no reason is known for the rest. A total of some 120,000 clones appear in this sample, around four fifths of them only once. More than 5% of the sample rests with the top ten. Input material: peripheral blood. Every receptor here comes from a man aged 80 or over with active or convalescent COVID-19.

V is TRBV28 and J is TRBJ1-3, with TRBD1 identical over 7 bases. CDR1 and CDR2 (germline): MDHEN, SYDVKM. This CDR3 comprises 13 residues. Germline trimming cut 6 bases from V and 3 bases from J; bases unmatched to any gene: 2. In DNA form, the CDR3 reads TGTGCCAGCAGGGCAGGGGGTGGAAACACCATATATTTT. Translating gives CASRAGGGNTIYF.

V usage is TRBV5-5 and J usage is TRBJ2-5, with 8 bases lining up with TRBD2. This CDR3 region has 17 residues. Unmatched junction bases numbered 13, after V lost 0 bases and J lost 6 bases. The V gene's germline CDR1 is SGHKS and CDR2 YYEKEE (reference sequence). This CDR3 is CASSLASGGLTFKTQYF. The DNA of the CDR3 is TGTGCCAGCAGCTTGGCCTCGGGGGGGCTTACGTTCAAGACCCAGTACTTC.

This chain connects TRBV7-6 to TRBJ2-2; 7 positions match TRBD1. This CDR3 contains 15 residues. Germline lookup yields CDR1 SGHVS and CDR2 FNYEAQ. The V and J ends lost 5 bases and 3 bases, in that order; junction bases with no gene match: 6. CDR3 region: CASSPGQTYTGELFF. The CDR3 DNA reads as TGTGCCAGCAGCCCGGGACAGACCTACACCGGGGAGCTGTTTTTT.

V is TRBV29-1 and J is TRBJ2-7; 7 bases agree with TRBD2. V lost 0 bases and J lost 3; bases outside the gene matches: 8. This CDR3 has 15 amino acids. The germline CDR1 and CDR2 sequences are SQVTM and ANQGSEA. CDR3 loop: CSVEDGGGGLYEQYF. The CDR3 DNA is TGCAGCGTTGAAGATGGTGGGGGAGGGCTCTACGAGCAGTACTTC.

The genes are TRBV28 and TRBJ1-3; TRBD1 might be the D (5 bases). Germline CDR1 MDHEN, CDR2 SYDVKM. V lost 1 base and J 4 bases, leaving 17 bases between the germline ends. The CDR3 has 17 amino acids. CDR3 protein: CASSLFRAGGGGNTIYF. The CDR3, as DNA: TGTGCCAGCAGTTTATTCCGGGCCGGGGGAGGCGGAAACACCATATATTTT.

V usage is TRBV7-8 and J usage is TRBJ2-7, with TRBD1 matching over 7 bases. Germline V gene sequence: CDR1 SGHVS, CDR2 FQNEAQ. The CDR3 has 14 amino acids. The ends lost 2 bases at V and 7 bases at J; junction bases unmatched: 8. This CDR3 reads CASSLTAGGSEQYF. The CDR3 DNA is TGTGCCAGCAGCTTAACCGCAGGGGGTAGTGAGCAGTACTTC.

This clone was seen a handful of times. The chain joins TRBV4-3 to TRBJ1-2; D might be TRBD1 (6 bases). Trimming pared 3 bases from V and 8 bases from J, leaving 19 bases between. This CDR3 has 15 residues. Germline assignment: CDR1 LGHNA and CDR2 YSLEER. CDR3 nucleotide sequence: TGCGCCAGCAGCCAGACCCTTACAGGGACGCAGGGCTACACCTTC. This codes for CASSQTLTGTQGYTF.

This chain connects TRBV9 to TRBJ1-1, with 8 bases lining up with TRBD1. The CDR3 length is 13 residues. CDR1 and CDR2 (germline): SGDLS, YYNGEE. With 7 bases clipped from V and 4 bases from J, the junction kept 6 bases outside the gene matches. The CDR3 reads CASQGADSTEAFF. CDR3 DNA sequence: TGTGCCAGCCAGGGGGCAGATTCCACTGAAGCTTTCTTT.

This clone came up a few times. The genes are TRBV6-5 and TRBJ1-2; TRBD1 agrees at 9 bases. From germline, CDR1 is MNHEY and CDR2 SVGAGI. V gave up 3 bases and J gave up 4 bases; unmatched junction bases: 6. This CDR3 contains 15 residues. The CDR3 loop reads CASSYLGQGGYGYTF. The CDR3 bases are TGTGCCAGCAGTTATTTGGGACAGGGAGGCTATGGCTACACCTTC.

The V gene is TRBV13, the J gene TRBJ2-3; D gene unclear. Germline V gene lookup returns CDR1 PRHDT and CDR2 FYEKMQ (reference sequence). The CDR3 consists of 15 residues. Trimming shortened V by 5 bases and J by 4 bases, and 16 bases separated the two germline ends. DNA for the CDR3: TGTGCCAGCAGCGTTAGATACCCCTATCCAGATACGCAGTATTTT. Translated, it gives CASSVRYPYPDTQYF.

This chain uses TRBV5-4 with TRBJ2-7, with 9 positions matching TRBD2. The CDR3 length is 15 residues. Unmatched junction bases numbered 8, after V lost 3 bases and J lost 4 bases. Per the germline V gene, CDR1 is SGHNT and CDR2 is YYREEE (reference sequence). The chain's CDR3 is CASSSAGGPGYEQYF. CDR3 DNA sequence: TGTGCCAGCAGCTCGGCGGGGGGGCCTGGTTACGAGCAGTACTTC.

This chain connects TRBV11-3 to TRBJ2-5, with TRBD2 matching 7 bases. With 5 bases clipped from V and 4 bases from J, the junction kept 4 bases outside the gene matches. This CDR3 comprises 13 residues. Germline V CDR1 and CDR2: SGHNT, YENEEA. CDR3 sequence: CASSPPGGETQYF. CDR3 DNA sequence: TGTGCCAGCAGCCCCCCGGGAGGAGAGACCCAGTACTTC.

V and J are TRBV4-1 and TRBJ1-2, with D maybe TRBD1 (6 bases). CDR1 MGHRA and CDR2 YSYEKL come from the germline V gene. The CDR3 is 13 residues long. V gave up 7 bases and J gave up 8 bases, with 17 bases separating them. CDR3 loop: CASTRAGEGGYTF. The CDR3 region has the DNA TGCGCCAGCACTCGCGCAGGGGAAGGCGGCTACACCTTC.

This sequence joins TRBV9 and TRBJ2-3; 9 bases agree with TRBD2. The CDR3 loop spans 15 amino acids. CDR1 SGDLS and CDR2 YYNGEE come from the germline V gene. V shed 2 bases and J 2 bases; nucleotides not matched to a gene: 3. Written as DNA, the CDR3 is TGTGCCAGCAGCGTTAGCGGGGGATCCACAGATACGCAGTATTTT. This sequence encodes CASSVSGGSTDTQYF.

The chain couples TRBV30 to TRBJ2-7, with 9 bases that match TRBD1. V trimming: 1 base; J trimming: 9 bases; junction bases outside the gene matches: 10. In germline, CDR1 is GTSNPN, CDR2 SVGIG (reference sequence). The CDR3 totals 14 residues. CDR3 protein: CAWSAGQGLVGQYF. The CDR3 bases are TGTGCCTGGAGTGCCGGACAGGGGTTGGTGGGGCAGTACTTC. The whole variable domain, filled in from reference TRBV30 and TRBJ2-7, reads SQTIHQWPATLVQPVGSPLSLECTVEGTSNPNLYWYRQAAGRGLQLLFYSVGIGQISSEVPQNLSASRPQDRQFILSSKKLLLSDSGFYLCAWSAGQGLVGQYFGPGTRLTVT.

The chain is built from TRBV7-8 and TRBJ1-4, with a weak D call TRBD1 (5 bases). The CDR3 length is 13 residues. Trimming took off 5 bases at V and 6 bases at J, with 10 bases between the two ends. CDR1 and CDR2 from the germline V gene are SGHVS and FQNEAQ. CDR3 in amino acids: CASSRDLDEKLFF. In DNA, the CDR3 is TGTGCCAGCAGCCGGGACTTGGATGAAAAACTGTTTTTT.

The chain combines TRBV19 with TRBJ2-3; TRBD2 matches at 10 bases. The CDR3 length is 20 residues. V was clipped by 4 bases and J by 0 bases; unmatched bases: 16. CDR1 and CDR2 (germline): LNHDA, SQIVND (reference sequence). The CDR3: CASSRRLASGGSGSTDTQYF. The CDR3 region has the DNA TGTGCCAGTAGTAGGAGATTGGCTAGCGGGGGTTCTGGGAGCACAGATACGCAGTATTTT.